Shown below are 8 T cell receptor beta chains from a single sample sequenced in a study of response to subunit inactivated influenza vaccine. One entry per CDR3 protein results from TCRdb running MiXCR on the RT-PCR reads. The sample includes some 850,000 distinct CDR3 sequences, around a sixth seen only once; the top ten take roughly 10%. The sequencing used PBMCs from blood, collected 4 to 6 days after vaccination. Receptors originate from a man aged 50 to 60 who received an inactivated influenza vaccine.

The genes are TRBV12-3 or TRBV12-4 and TRBJ2-1; D is possibly TRBD2 (5 bases). This CDR3 comprises 13 residues. Trimming took off 6 bases at V and 6 bases at J, with 12 bases between the two ends. The CDR3 DNA follows: TGTGCCAGCAGGTACGACTATCTCAATGAGCAGTTCTTC. It specifies CASRYDYLNEQFF.

This clonotype was counted a few times. J is TRBJ2-4 and V is TRBV5-6; 9 nucleotides match TRBD2. V dropped 9 bases and J dropped 1; count of bases not matched to a gene: 5. The CDR3 contains 14 residues. CDR1 is SGHDT, CDR2 YYEEEE, per germline. For the CDR3, the DNA is TGTGCCACCTCAGCGGGGGGCGCCAAAAACATTCAGTACTTC. It yields the protein CATSAGGAKNIQYF.

This clonotype was observed many times. The V gene is TRBV4-3, the J gene TRBJ2-1; unclear D gene. Germline-derived CDR1 and CDR2 are LGHNA and YSLEER. Trimming removed 0 bases at V and 9 bases at J, with 6 bases between. The length of the CDR3 is 12 residues. The CDR3 loop reads CASSQDRLEQFF. CDR3 in DNA: TGCGCCAGCAGCCAAGATAGGCTTGAGCAGTTCTTC.

There are a few counts of this clonotype. The chain links TRBV24-1 to TRBJ2-7; D uncertain. The V end lost 4 bases, the J end lost 5 bases, and 5 bases lay between the germline ends. CDR1 KGHDR and CDR2 SFDVKD come from the germline V gene. The CDR3 totals 11 residues. The CDR3 loop reads CATSDRHEQYF. CDR3 DNA sequence: TGTGCCACCAGTGACCGGCACGAGCAGTACTTC.

The chain links TRBV6-5 to TRBJ1-5; a possible D gene is TRBD1 (5 bases). The CDR3 length is 15 residues. V was shortened by 0 bases and J by 9 bases, with 15 bases between the two germline ends. CDR1 and CDR2 from the germline V gene are MNHEY and SVGAGI. CDR3 coding DNA: TGTGCCAGCAGTTACTCGAGCACAGGCAATACGCCCCAGCATTTT. Its translation is CASSYSSTGNTPQHF.

The CDR3 is CASSNGAEQFF. The DNA for the CDR3 is TGTGCCAGTAGTAACGGCGCTGAGCAGTTCTTC. The rearrangement uses TRBV19 and TRBJ2-1; D ambiguous. Trimming took off 4 bases at V and 9 bases at J, with 7 bases between the two ends. The CDR3 runs to 11 residues. Per germline, CDR1 LNHDA and CDR2 SQIVND (reference sequence).

A word on this clonotype: This may arise from a read error, as a much more abundant clone is one base away. This chain uses TRBV4-3 with TRBJ2-1, with 9 bases lining up with TRBD2. Germline trimming cut 0 bases from V and 0 bases from J; bases unmatched to any gene: 0. Germline V gives CDR1 LGHNA, CDR2 YSLEER. The CDR3 runs to 16 residues. CDR3 nucleotide sequence: TGCGCCAGCAGCCAAGATAGCGGGAGCTCCTACAATGAGCAGTTCTTC. It encodes CASSQDSGSSYNEQFF.

The chain carries TRBV7-9 and TRBJ2-2, with a tentative D call TRBD1 (5 bases). The CDR3 length is 15 residues. The ends were cut back, 1 base at V and 3 bases at J, with 9 bases in the middle. Germline CDR1 is SEHNR and CDR2 is FQNEAQ (reference sequence). The chain's CDR3 is CASSLGGTDTGELFF. In DNA, the CDR3 is TGTGCCAGCAGCTTAGGGGGCACGGACACCGGGGAGCTGTTTTTT.